This is a list of T cell receptor beta chains from one sample in a study of Ad26.COV2.S vaccination and SARS-CoV-2 variants. Sequencing was performed with immunoSEQ multiplex PCR; in TCRdb, only in-frame clones are kept and a portion is missing. The sample shows 400,000 to 450,000 clones, 90% of them seen only once. The sequences come from peripheral blood, collected in a trial of Ad26.COV2.S vaccine versus placebo. These receptors came from a person aged 18 to 65 who received the Ad26.COV2.S COVID-19 vaccine or a placebo. CDR3s leave out the opening cysteine and the closing phenylalanine or tryptophan.

CDR3,J,V
ASSATGLGLETQY,TRBJ2-5,TRBV9
SVERDTQY,TRBJ2-3,TRBV29-1
AWTREDQPQH,TRBJ1-5,TRBV30
ASSRAGKREETQY,TRBJ2-5,TRBV11-1
ASSLLGDARGNTEAF,TRBJ1-1,TRBV7-6
ASSYSFSSGNTIY,TRBJ1-3,TRBV6-5
ASSWDRSYEQY,TRBJ2-7,TRBV6-2/TRBV6-3
ASSFGQLDYT,TRBJ1-2,TRBV10-2
ASSVAGRPPNEQY,TRBJ2-7,TRBV9
ASSQDMTSGYEQY,TRBJ2-7,TRBV4-2
ASSQGGCTGRANEKLF,TRBJ1-4,TRBV3-1/TRBV3-2
ASSQDSAGVYEQY,TRBJ2-7,TRBV4-3
ASSLGADTQY,TRBJ2-3,TRBV19
ASITHRDLPAEAF,TRBJ1-1,TRBV6-5
ASSRDRPGRHEQY,TRBJ2-7,TRBV6-5
ASSLALTGGQETQY,TRBJ2-5,TRBV7-7
SASSRVGNQPQH,TRBJ1-5,TRBV20-1
ASSIEGRGANVLT,TRBJ2-6,TRBV19
ASSELVLSSPLH,TRBJ1-6,TRBV25-1
ASSPRQGFNEKLF,TRBJ1-4,TRBV9
ASSQANTDYNEQF,TRBJ2-1,TRBV4-2
ASNHEGGRSGSQY,TRBJ2-5,TRBV5-4
ASSPGKIFYTEAF,TRBJ1-1,TRBV6-2/TRBV6-3
ASRLQGAGNEKLF,TRBJ1-4,TRBV6-6
ASRPGGTGSNQPQH,TRBJ1-5,TRBV28
ASSPGGTSTEQY,TRBJ2-7,TRBV27
SVLRADLSYEQY,TRBJ2-7,TRBV29-1
SVDRGIYGYT,TRBJ1-2,TRBV29-1
ATSDSLAGNTDTQY,TRBJ2-3,TRBV24-1
ASSSRRGTGGADEQF,TRBJ2-1,TRBV7-9
ASSLGTSGNYEQY,TRBJ2-7,TRBV27
ASSREQGTYYEQY,TRBJ2-7,TRBV4-3
ASSLGGFGETQY,TRBJ2-5,TRBV7-2
ASSLGTSSYEQY,TRBJ2-7,TRBV5-1
ASSQRALPSEQF,TRBJ2-1,TRBV5-1